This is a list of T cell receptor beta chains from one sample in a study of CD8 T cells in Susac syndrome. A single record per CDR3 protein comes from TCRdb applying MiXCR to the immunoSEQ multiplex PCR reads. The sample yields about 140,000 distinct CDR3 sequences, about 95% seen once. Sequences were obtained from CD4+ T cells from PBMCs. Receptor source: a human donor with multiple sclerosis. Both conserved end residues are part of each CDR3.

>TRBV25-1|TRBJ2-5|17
CASSERLAGVGQETQYF
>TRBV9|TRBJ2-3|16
CASSVGASGRTDTQYF
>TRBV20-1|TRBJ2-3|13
CSLSGSRTDTQYF
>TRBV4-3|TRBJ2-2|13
CASSRRGSGELFF
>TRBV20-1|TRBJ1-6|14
CSASLAVSNSPLHF
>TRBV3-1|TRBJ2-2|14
CASSQGWDTGELFF
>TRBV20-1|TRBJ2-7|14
CSAVLAARSYEQYF
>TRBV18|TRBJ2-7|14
CASSPSRGGYEQYF
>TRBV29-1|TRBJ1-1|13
CSVRGVGITEAFF
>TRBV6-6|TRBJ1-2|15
CASSYPGQGNGGYTF
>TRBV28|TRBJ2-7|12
CASTSRKYEQYF
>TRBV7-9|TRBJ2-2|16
CASSLYIVEDTGELFF
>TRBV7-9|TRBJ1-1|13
CASSLEASTEAFF
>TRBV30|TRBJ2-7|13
CAWSLSVRYEQHF
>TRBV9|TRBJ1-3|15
CASSVGKSSGNTIYF
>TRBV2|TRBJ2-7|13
CARRTTSSYEQYF
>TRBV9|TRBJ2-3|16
CASSVGTSGSTDTQYF
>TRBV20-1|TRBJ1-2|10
CRRGDYGYTF
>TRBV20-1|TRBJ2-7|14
CSARTLAGEKTQYF
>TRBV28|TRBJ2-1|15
CASIPGAQGGNEQFF
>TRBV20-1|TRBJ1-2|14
CSAPGVEINYGYTF
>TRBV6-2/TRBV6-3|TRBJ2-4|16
CASSYPVGLAKNIQYF
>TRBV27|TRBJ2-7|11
CASRQAYEQYF
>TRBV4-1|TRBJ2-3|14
CASSLAYSTDTQYF
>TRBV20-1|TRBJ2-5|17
CSERGLAGGPSQETQYF
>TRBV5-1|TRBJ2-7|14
CASSLGGSGHEQYF
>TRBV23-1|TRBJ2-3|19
CASRQPGLAGALSTDTQYF
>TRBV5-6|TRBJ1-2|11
CASSRPGGYTF
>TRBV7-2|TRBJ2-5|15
CASSLLELGEETQYF
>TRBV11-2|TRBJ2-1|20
CASSSRVGPQISGILNEQFF
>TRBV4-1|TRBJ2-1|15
CASSQDPARSNEQFF
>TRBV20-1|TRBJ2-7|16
CSASRDGTGGSYEQYF
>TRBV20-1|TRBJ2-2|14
CSATGHANTGELFF
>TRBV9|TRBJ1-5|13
CASSPIGEAPQHF
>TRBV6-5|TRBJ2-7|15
CASSYIRGGSYEQYF
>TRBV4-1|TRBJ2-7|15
CASSQDRLAGYEQYF
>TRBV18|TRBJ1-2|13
CASSPPSVEGYTF
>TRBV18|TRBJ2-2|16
CASSPPSGRAAGELFF
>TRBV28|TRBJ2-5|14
CDGRTGGLGETQYF